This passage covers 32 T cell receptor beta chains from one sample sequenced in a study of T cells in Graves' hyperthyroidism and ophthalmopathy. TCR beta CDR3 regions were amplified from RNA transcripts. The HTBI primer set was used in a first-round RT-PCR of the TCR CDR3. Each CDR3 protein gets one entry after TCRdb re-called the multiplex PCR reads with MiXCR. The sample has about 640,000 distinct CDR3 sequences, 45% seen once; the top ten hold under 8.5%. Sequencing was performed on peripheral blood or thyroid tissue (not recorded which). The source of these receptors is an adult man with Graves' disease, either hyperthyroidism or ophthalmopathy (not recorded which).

This CDR3 is CASIRQGLVNSNQPQHF. CDR3 coding DNA: TGTGCCAGCATCCGACAGGGTTTGGTGAATAGCAATCAGCCCCAGCATTTT. The chain couples TRBV7-2 to TRBJ1-5; 7 nucleotides align to TRBD1. V lost 7 bases and J lost 0; bases outside the gene matches: 12. The CDR3 consists of 17 residues. The germline V gene has CDR1 SGHTA and CDR2 FQGNSA. Full variable domain (rest looked up from reference TRBV7-2 and TRBJ1-5): GAGVSQSPSNKVTEKGKDVELRCDPISGHTALYWYRQSLGQGLEFLIYFQGNSAPDKSGLPSDRFSAERTGGSVSTLTIQRTQQEDSAVYLCASIRQGLVNSNQPQHFGDGTRLSIL.

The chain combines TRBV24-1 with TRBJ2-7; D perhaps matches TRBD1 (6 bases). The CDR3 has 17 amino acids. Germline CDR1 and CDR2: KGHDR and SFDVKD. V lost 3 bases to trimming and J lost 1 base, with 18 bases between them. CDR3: CATSDATGPMGSYEQYF. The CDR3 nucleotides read TGTGCCACCAGTGATGCCACAGGGCCTATGGGATCCTACGAGCAGTACTTC.

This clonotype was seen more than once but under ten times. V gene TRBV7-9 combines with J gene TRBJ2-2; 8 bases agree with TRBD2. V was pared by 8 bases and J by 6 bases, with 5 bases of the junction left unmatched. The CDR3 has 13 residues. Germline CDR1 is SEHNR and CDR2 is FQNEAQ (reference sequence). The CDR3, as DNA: TGTGCCAGCTCCCGGGGGGGCGCCGGGGAGCTGTTTTTT. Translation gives CASSRGGAGELFF.

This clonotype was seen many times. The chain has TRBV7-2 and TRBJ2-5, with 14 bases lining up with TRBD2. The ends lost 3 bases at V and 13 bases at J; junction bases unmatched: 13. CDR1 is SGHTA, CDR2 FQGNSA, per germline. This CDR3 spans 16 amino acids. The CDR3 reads CASSLYPGTSGGLPYF. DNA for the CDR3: TGTGCCAGCAGCTTGTATCCCGGGACTAGCGGGGGTCTACCGTACTTC.

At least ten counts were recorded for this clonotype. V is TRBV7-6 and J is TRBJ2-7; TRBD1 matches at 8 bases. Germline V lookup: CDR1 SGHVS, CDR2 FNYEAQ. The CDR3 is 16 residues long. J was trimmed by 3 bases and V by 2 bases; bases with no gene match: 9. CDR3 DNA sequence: TGTGCCAGCAGCTTACTGGACAGGGAAATGATCTACGAGCAGTACTTC. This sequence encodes CASSLLDREMIYEQYF.

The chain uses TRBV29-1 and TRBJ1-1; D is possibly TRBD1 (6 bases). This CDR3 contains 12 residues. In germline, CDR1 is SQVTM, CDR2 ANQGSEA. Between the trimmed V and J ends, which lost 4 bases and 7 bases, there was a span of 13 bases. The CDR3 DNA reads TGCAGCGTTGGGACCGGGGGCGGTGAAGCTTTCTTT. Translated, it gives CSVGTGGGEAFF.

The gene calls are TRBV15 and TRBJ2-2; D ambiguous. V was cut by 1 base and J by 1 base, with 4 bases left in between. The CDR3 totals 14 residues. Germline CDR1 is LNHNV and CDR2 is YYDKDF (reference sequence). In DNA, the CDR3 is TGTGCCACCAGCAGAGGGTTGAACACCGGGGAGCTGTTTTTT. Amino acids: CATSRGLNTGELFF.

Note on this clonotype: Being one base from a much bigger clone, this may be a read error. CDR3 sequence reads: CASSVGVANEKLFF. The CDR3 DNA follows: TGTGCCAGCAGCGTGGGAGTGGCTAATGAAAAACTGTTTTTT. The chain couples TRBV7-9 to TRBJ1-4; D uncertain. Germline V gene data show CDR1 as SEHNR and CDR2 as FQNEAQ (reference sequence). There are 14 residues in the CDR3. V was trimmed by 5 bases and J by 3 bases, leaving 10 bases between them.

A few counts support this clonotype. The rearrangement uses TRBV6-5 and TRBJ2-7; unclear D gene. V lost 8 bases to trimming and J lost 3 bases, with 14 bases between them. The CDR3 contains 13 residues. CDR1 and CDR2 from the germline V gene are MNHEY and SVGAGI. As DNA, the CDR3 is TGTGCCAGCTCCGGGTACGGTTACTACGAGCAGTACTTC. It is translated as CASSGYGYYEQYF.

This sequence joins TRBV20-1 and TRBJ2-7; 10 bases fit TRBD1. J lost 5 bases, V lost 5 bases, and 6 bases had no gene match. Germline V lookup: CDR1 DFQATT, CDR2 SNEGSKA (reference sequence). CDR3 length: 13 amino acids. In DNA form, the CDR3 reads TGCAGTGCTCAAGGACAGGGGGAAAACGAGCAGTACTTC. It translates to CSAQGQGENEQYF.

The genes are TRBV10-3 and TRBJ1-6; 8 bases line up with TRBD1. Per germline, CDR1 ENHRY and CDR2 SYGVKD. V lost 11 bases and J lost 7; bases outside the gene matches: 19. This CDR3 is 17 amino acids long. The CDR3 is CAWSVRGQGAWNSPLHF. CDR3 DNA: TGTGCCTGGAGTGTACGAGGCCAGGGGGCGTGGAATTCACCCCTCCACTTT.

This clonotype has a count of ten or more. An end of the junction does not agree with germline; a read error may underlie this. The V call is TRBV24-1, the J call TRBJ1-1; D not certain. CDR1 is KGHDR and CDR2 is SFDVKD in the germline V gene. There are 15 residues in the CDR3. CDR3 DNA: TGTGCCACCAGAGATTCGACACGACTGAACACTGAAGCTTTCTTT. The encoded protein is CATRDSTRLNTEAFF.

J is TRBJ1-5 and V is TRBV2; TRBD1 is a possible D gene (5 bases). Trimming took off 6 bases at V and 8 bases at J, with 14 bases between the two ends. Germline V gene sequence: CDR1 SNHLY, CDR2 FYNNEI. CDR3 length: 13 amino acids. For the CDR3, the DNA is TGTGCCAGCAGGGACGTTCAGGGTGAGCCCCAGCATTTT. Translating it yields CASRDVQGEPQHF.

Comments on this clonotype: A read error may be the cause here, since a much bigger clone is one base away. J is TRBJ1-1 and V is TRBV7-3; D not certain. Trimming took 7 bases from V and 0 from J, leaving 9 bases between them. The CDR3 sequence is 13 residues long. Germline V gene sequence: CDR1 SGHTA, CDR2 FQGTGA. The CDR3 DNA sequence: TGTGCCAGCAACGCCCGCATGAACACTGAAGCTTTCTTT. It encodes CASNARMNTEAFF.

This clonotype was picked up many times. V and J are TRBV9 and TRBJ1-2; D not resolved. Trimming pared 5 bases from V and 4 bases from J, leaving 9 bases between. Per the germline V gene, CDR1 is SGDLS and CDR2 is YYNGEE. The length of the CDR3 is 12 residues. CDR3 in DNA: TGTGCCAGCAGGGCCGATGGCTATGGCTACACCTTC. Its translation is CASRADGYGYTF. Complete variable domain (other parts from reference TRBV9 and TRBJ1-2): DSGVTQTPKHLITATGQRVTLRCSPRSGDLSVYWYQQSLDQGLQFLIQYYNGEERAKGNILERFSAQQFPDLHSELNLSSLELGDSALYFCASRADGYGYTFGSGTRLTVV.

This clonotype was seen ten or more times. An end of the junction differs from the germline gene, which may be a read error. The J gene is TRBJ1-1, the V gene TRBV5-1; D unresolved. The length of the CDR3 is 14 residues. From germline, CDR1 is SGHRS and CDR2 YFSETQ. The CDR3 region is CASSLNSLNTEAFF. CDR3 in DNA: TGTGCCAGCAGCTTGAACAGCCTGAACACTGAAGCTTTCTTT. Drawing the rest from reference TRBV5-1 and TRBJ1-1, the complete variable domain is KAGVTQTPRYLIKTRGQQVTLSCSPISGHRSVSWYQQTPGQGLQFLFEYFSETQRNKGNFPGRFSGRQFSNSRSEMNVSTLELGDSALYLCASSLNSLNTEAFFGQGTRLTVV.

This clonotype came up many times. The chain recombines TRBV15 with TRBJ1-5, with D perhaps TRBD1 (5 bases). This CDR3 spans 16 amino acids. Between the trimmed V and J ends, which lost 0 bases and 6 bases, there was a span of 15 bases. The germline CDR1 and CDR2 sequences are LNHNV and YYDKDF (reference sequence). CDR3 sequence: CATSRDRQGALQPQHF. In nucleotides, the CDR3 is TGTGCCACCAGCAGAGATCGGCAGGGAGCGCTTCAGCCCCAGCATTTT.

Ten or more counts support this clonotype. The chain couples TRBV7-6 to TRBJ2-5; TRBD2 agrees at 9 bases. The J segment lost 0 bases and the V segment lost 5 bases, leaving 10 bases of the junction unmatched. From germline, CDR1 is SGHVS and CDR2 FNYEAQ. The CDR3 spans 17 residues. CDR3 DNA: TGTGCCAGCAGCCAGATAGCGGGAGAGAGGGACCAAGAGACCCAGTACTTC. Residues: CASSQIAGERDQETQYF.

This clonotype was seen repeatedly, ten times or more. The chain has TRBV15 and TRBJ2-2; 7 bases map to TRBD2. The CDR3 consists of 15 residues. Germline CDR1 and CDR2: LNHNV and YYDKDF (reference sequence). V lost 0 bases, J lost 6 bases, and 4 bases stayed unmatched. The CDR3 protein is CATSRDGGVPGELFF. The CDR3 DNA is TGTGCCACCAGCAGAGATGGGGGGGTGCCCGGGGAGCTGTTTTTT. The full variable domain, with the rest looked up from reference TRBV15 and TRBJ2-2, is DAMVIQNPRYQVTQFGKPVTLSCSQTLNHNVMYWYQQKSSQAPKLLFHYYDKDFNNEADTPDNFQSRRPNTSFCFLDIRSPGLGDTAMYLCATSRDGGVPGELFFGEGSRLTVL.

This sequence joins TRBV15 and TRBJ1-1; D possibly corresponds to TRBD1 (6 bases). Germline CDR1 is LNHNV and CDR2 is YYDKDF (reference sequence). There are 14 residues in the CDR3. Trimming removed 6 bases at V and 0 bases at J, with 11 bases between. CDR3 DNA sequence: TGTGCCACCAGACTCGACAGGATGAACACTGAAGCTTTCTTT. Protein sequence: CATRLDRMNTEAFF.

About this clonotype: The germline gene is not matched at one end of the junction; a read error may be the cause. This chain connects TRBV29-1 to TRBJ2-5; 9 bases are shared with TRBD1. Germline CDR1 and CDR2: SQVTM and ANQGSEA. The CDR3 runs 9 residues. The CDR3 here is CSVGWDRDF. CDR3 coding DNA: TGCAGCGTCGGGTGGGACAGGGACTTC.

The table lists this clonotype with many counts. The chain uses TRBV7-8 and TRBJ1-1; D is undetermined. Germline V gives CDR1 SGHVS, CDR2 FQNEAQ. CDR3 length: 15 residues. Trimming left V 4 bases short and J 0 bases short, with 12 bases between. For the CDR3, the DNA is TGTGCCAGCAGCTCAATCGGCGGTATGAACACTGAAGCTTTCTTT. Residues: CASSSIGGMNTEAFF.

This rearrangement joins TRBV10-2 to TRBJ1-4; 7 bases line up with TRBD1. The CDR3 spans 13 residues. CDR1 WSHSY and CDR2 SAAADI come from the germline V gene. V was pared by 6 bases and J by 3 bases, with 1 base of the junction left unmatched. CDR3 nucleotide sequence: TGCGCCAGCAGCGGACAGGCTAATGAAAAACTGTTTTTT. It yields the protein CASSGQANEKLFF.

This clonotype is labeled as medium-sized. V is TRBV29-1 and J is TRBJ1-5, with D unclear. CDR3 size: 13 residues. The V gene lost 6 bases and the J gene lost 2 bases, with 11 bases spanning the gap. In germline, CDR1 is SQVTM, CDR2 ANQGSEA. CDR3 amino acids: CSVADGGNQPQHF. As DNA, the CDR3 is TGCAGCGTCGCCGACGGAGGCAATCAGCCCCAGCATTTT.

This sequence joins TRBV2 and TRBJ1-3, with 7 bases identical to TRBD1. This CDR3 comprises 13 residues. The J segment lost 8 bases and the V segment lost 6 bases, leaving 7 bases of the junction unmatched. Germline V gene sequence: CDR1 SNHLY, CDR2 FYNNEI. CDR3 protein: CASRRQGDHTIYF. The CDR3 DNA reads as TGTGCCAGCAGACGCCAGGGGGACCACACCATATATTTT.

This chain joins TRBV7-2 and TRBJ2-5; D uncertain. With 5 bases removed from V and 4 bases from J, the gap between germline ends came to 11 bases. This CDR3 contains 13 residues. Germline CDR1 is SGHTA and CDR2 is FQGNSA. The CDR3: CASSPPDGETQYF. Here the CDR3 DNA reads TGTGCCAGCAGCCCACCGGATGGAGAGACCCAGTACTTC.

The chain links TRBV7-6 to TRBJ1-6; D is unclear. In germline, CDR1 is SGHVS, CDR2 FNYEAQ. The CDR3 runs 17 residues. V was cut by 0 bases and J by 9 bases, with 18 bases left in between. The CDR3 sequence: CASSLAVAGLGSSPLHF. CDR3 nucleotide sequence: TGTGCCAGCAGCTTAGCAGTAGCGGGGTTGGGCAGTTCACCCCTCCACTTT.

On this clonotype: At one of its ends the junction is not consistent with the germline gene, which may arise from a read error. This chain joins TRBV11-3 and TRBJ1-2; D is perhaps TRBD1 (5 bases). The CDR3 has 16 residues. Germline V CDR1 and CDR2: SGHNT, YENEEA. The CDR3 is CASSQDRGPGMDGYTF. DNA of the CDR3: TGCGCCAGCAGCCAAGATAGAGGTCCAGGGATGGACGGCTACACCTTC.

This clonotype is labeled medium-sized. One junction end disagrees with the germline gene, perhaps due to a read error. In DNA form, the CDR3 reads TGTGCCAGCAGCTGGAGACAGGGGGCGCAGGACTTC. Translated: CASSWRQGAQDF. The chain joins TRBV7-2 to TRBJ2-5, with TRBD1 identical over 10 bases. This CDR3 is built from 12 residues. CDR1 and CDR2 (germline): SGHTA, FQGNSA. Variable domain in full (rest from reference TRBV7-2 and TRBJ2-5): GAGVSQSPSNKVTEKGKDVELRCDPISGHTALYWYRQSLGQGLEFLIYFQGNSAPDKSGLPSDRFSAERTGGSVSTLTIQRTQQEDSAVYLCASSWRQGAQDFGPGTRLLVL.

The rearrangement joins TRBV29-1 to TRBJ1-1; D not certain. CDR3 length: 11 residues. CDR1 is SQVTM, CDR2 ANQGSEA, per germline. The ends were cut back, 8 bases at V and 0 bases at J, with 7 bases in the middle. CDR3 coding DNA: TGCAGCAGAGACATGAACACTGAAGCTTTCTTT. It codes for CSRDMNTEAFF.

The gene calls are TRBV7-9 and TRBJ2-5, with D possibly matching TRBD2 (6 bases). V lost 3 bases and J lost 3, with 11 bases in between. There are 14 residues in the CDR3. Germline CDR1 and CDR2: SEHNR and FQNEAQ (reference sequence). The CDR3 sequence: CASSLEGPEETQYF. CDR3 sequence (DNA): TGTGCCAGCAGCTTGGAGGGGCCAGAAGAGACCCAGTACTTC.

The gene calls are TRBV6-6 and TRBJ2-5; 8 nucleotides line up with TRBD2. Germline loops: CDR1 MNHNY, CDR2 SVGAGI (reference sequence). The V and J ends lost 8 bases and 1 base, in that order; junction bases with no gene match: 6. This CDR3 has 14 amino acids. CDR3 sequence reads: CASGSAGVQETQYF. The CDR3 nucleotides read TGTGCCAGCGGATCAGCGGGGGTCCAAGAGACCCAGTACTTC.